What follows describes a single TCR beta chain. Its antigen is unknown. The sample comes from a study of breast tumors, draining lymph nodes, adjacent tissues. The study's findings and limits: Data only fit, rather than demonstrated, lymph node origin of most tumor T cells.

The lymph nodes were axillary draining lymph nodes from breast cancer patients. TCRdb reanalysed the multiplex PCR reads using MiXCR and keeps one entry per CDR3 protein. The sample has approximately 230,000 distinct CDR3 sequences; nearly 35% are singletons. CDR1 is SGHNT, CDR2 YYREEE, per germline (reference sequence). CDR3 length: 15 amino acids. V lost 3 bases and J 4 bases, leaving 16 bases between the germline ends. The sequence was obtained from a female donor with breast cancer. Some clones in this sample may be carry-over from other donors' samples. This sequence joins TRBV5-4 and TRBJ1-2; D is perhaps TRBD1 (5 bases). The sequencing sample was made of axillary lymph node tissue. The DNA of the CDR3 is TGTGCCAGCAGCTCGGGATCACAGGCACCCTATGGCTACACCTTC. This gives the protein CASSSGSQAPYGYTF.